Detailed here is one T cell receptor (beta chain). What it binds is not known. This record belongs to a study of CD8+ T cells in alopecia areata. The wider study: The drug, oral tofacitinib, was given to treated patients at 5 to 10 mg twice daily. Percentage of affected scalp area was the basis on which treated patients' severity was scored. Whole-study results and caveats: Especially in alopecia totalis/universalis, lesional scalp showed greater clonality than normal scalp did.

Investigators isolated RNA and reverse transcribed it into cDNA to act as the sequencing template. Generated by immunoSEQ multiplex PCR, the TCRdb table keeps only in-frame clones and is missing some. The top ten hold approximately 0.97% of the sample, which has some 190,000 clones, more than 50% seen once. Losses at the gene ends were 5 bases for V and 5 bases for J; bases not matched to a gene: 4. The CDR3 runs 13 residues. The germline V gene encodes CDR1 SGHDT and CDR2 YYEEEE. Described treatment: oral pan-JAK inhibitor, 5-10 mg twice daily. Sequencing used CD4+ T cells sorted from blood, obtained at week 24, from a patient treated with tofacitinib. The origin of this receptor is a human donor with alopecia areata. The chain combines TRBV5-6 with TRBJ1-1; TRBD1 aligns across 9 bases. This CDR3 is CASSRTGVTEAFF. In DNA form, the CDR3 reads TGTGCCAGCAGTCGGACAGGGGTGACTGAAGCTTTCTTT.